The rows below give T cell receptor beta chains drawn from one sample of a study of monozygotic twins with inflammatory bowel disease. From the 5' RACE reads, TCRdb lists one entry per CDR3 protein and no DNA. This table lists 110,000 to 150,000 distinct CDR3 sequences. Input material: blood. All receptors come from a human donor with ulcerative colitis or Crohn's disease, or a healthy co-twin of an affected twin (not recorded which). Both conserved end residues are part of each CDR3.

V gene	J gene	CDR3 protein
TRBV5-1	TRBJ1-5	CASSFGGSGNQPQHF
TRBV20-1	TRBJ2-5	CSARDRRLLETQYF
TRBV7-2	TRBJ2-1	CASSLGQGLYEQFF
TRBV18	TRBJ2-3	CASSPRTGDSSTDTQYF
TRBV5-1	TRBJ2-7	CASSFWAESSYEQYF
TRBV19	TRBJ2-7	CASSPERREVYEQYF
TRBV24-1	TRBJ1-2	CATSDSGTPGANYGYTF
TRBV28	TRBJ2-1	CASSLELNNEQFF
TRBV5-1	TRBJ1-6	CASSLEGTGVSPLHF
TRBV5-1	TRBJ1-2	CASSLGGVSDYGYTF
TRBV18	TRBJ2-6	CASSPWEGGLFGANVLTF
TRBV12-3/TRBV12-4	TRBJ2-3	CASSFRRYTRLLPSTDTQYF
TRBV29-1	TRBJ2-1	CSPFEGASYNEQFF
TRBV27	TRBJ2-7	CASSQNSYEQYF
TRBV14	TRBJ2-7	CASSQLLAGRYEQYF
TRBV6-1	TRBJ1-2	CASRQGQGVGYTF
TRBV21-1	TRBJ2-5	CASSKVETQYF